Sequencing of this TCR beta chain was carried out in a study of beta chain features in type 1 diabetes. Comment on this clone: Its antigen is currently unknown.

Between the trimmed V and J ends, which lost 3 bases and 9 bases, there was a span of 17 bases. The CDR3 totals 13 residues. The germline gives CDR1 GTSNPN, CDR2 SVGIG (reference sequence). All of the sorted populations showed purity greater than 98%. Expressed TCRB transcripts were sequenced because the entire RNA isolate underwent reverse transcription. The assay was immunoSEQ multiplex PCR, and TCRdb's table has in-frame clones only and misses some. The sample has a few hundred thousand clones; roughly a fifth are singletons. Study-level results: Junctions at VDJ sites from type 1 diabetes patients had fewer insertions and more deletions.

The source of this sequence is a woman aged 18-35 years in good health. The rearrangement joins TRBV30 to TRBJ2-5; TRBD1 is a possible D gene (6 bases). Sequences were obtained from naive CD4+ T cells from blood. CDR3 DNA sequence: TGTGCCTGGAGCTCAGGACAGCCAGTGGCCCAGTACTTC. Translation gives CAWSSGQPVAQYF.